These 10 T cell receptor beta chains share one sample of origin, sequenced in a study of shared clonotypes between healthy human individuals. TCRdb keeps only in-frame clones here, not all; method: immunoSEQ multiplex PCR. This sample yields about 2,500,000 clones, of which about 92% are seen a single time; over 0.12% belongs to the top ten. The specimen sequenced was naive CD4+ T cells sorted from blood. Subset described: CD45RA+ positively selected. Receptor source: a man aged 18 to 30 in good health.

The V and J genes are TRBV7-9 and TRBJ2-2, with unresolved D. Germline assignment: CDR1 SEHNR and CDR2 FQNEAQ (reference sequence). The CDR3 length is 13 residues. V was shortened by 0 bases and J by 7 bases, with 6 bases between the two germline ends. Here the CDR3 reads CASSLAGIGELFF. Written as DNA, the CDR3 is TGTGCCAGCAGCTTAGCAGGGATCGGGGAGCTGTTTTTT.

This rearrangement joins TRBV7-6 to TRBJ2-1; 12 bases agree with TRBD2. Germline V gives CDR1 SGHVS, CDR2 FNYEAQ. There are 15 residues in the CDR3. Unmatched junction bases numbered 8, after V lost 2 bases and J lost 12 bases. CDR3 in amino acids: CASSLWETSGGGQFF. The CDR3 DNA follows: TGTGCCAGCAGCTTATGGGAGACTAGCGGGGGTGGGCAGTTCTTC.

V gene TRBV7-3 combines with J gene TRBJ1-6; D is unclear. Germline V gives CDR1 SGHTA, CDR2 FQGTGA. V was clipped by 3 bases and J by 7 bases, with 13 bases between them. The CDR3 is made up of 15 amino acids. For the CDR3, the DNA is TGTGCCAGCAGCTTGTTACAGTCTCCCAATTCACCCCTCCACTTT. Protein sequence: CASSLLQSPNSPLHF.

The chain employs TRBV6-4 and TRBJ2-1, with D possibly being TRBD1 (6 bases). The V gene lost 6 bases and the J gene lost 7 bases, with 13 bases spanning the gap. The CDR3 sequence is 13 residues long. CDR1 is MRHNA and CDR2 is SNTAGT in the germline V gene. CDR3 residues: CASRGQGENEQFF. The CDR3 region has the DNA TGTGCCAGCAGGGGACAAGGGGAGAATGAGCAGTTCTTC.

This chain connects TRBV7-3 to TRBJ2-1; no definite D call. V was cut by 0 bases and J by 4 bases, with 7 bases left in between. CDR3 length equals 14 residues. Germline CDR1 SGHTA, CDR2 FQGTGA. Written as DNA, the CDR3 is TGTGCCAGCAGCTTAACTGCCGCTTACAATGAGCAGTTCTTC. Amino acid sequence: CASSLTAAYNEQFF.

J is TRBJ2-3 and V is TRBV7-9, with D possibly being TRBD2 (6 bases). V dropped 5 bases and J dropped 4 bases, with 10 bases sitting between them. Germline values: CDR1 SEHNR, CDR2 FQNEAQ (reference sequence). The CDR3 runs to 13 residues. The CDR3 coding sequence is TGTGCCAGCAGCGCTACGGGAGCAGATACGCAGTATTTT. Translation: CASSATGADTQYF.

As for this clone: This CDR3 is also generated by other DNA sequences in the sample. The chain is built from TRBV5-1 and TRBJ2-1, with 7 bases lining up with TRBD2. Germline loops: CDR1 SGHRS, CDR2 YFSETQ. The CDR3 sequence is 14 residues long. After removal of 0 bases from V and 5 bases from J, the junction contained 2 bases not matched to a gene. CDR3 region: CASSLGLAHNEQFF. The DNA of the CDR3 is TGCGCCAGCAGCTTGGGACTAGCCCACAATGAGCAGTTCTTC.

This clone was observed once. The chain uses TRBV7-2 and TRBJ2-7, with D maybe TRBD2 (8 bases). This CDR3 spans 17 amino acids. Germline-derived CDR1 and CDR2 are SGHTA and FQGNSA. Trimming took off 1 base at V and 5 bases at J, with 21 bases between the two ends. The CDR3 DNA is TGTGCCAGCAGCTTAGGGGCGGGGGGACAGCCCCGCAACGAGCAGTACTTC. This sequence encodes CASSLGAGGQPRNEQYF.

The V call is TRBV30, the J call TRBJ2-1; possibly TRBD2 for D (6 bases). Germline values: CDR1 GTSNPN, CDR2 SVGIG (reference sequence). The V end was cut by 5 bases, the J end by 4 bases, with 15 bases between. CDR3 length: 14 amino acids. This CDR3 reads CAWGKTRAYNEQFF. In nucleotides, the CDR3 is TGTGCCTGGGGCAAGACTAGGGCATACAATGAGCAGTTCTTC.

The V call is TRBV2, the J call TRBJ2-3; 7 bases match TRBD2. Losses at the gene ends were 7 bases for V and 6 bases for J; bases not matched to a gene: 7. The CDR3 spans 13 residues. Germline V gene data show CDR1 as SNHLY and CDR2 as FYNNEI. CDR3 region: CASIRTRQDTQYF. The DNA for the CDR3 is TGTGCCAGCATCAGGACTAGGCAGGATACGCAGTATTTT.